This TCR beta chain was found in a study of shared clonotypes between healthy human individuals (dated by TCRdb to 2019 to 2021). General notes on the study: The cohort included three men and a couple of women between 18 and 49 years of age. For each donor, three plates each were used for CD4 naive and CD4 memory, two plates were used for CD8 naive, and one plate was used for CD8 memory. Blood TCR repertoires of four to six healthy adults were deeply sequenced to estimate repertoire size and the extent of clonotype sharing between individuals. To increase sequencing depth and limit assay-specific biases, TCR repertoire library preparation and sequencing were carried out by different laboratories using diverse techniques. Each donor's leukapheresis produced roughly between roughly 0.85 and 9.5 billion PBMCs.

Details on this clone: Its specific antigen is unknown. No much larger clone is present one base from it, and per-base qualities are unavailable.

CD8 naive samples were CD45RO-negative cells positively selected for CCR7, giving a CD45RA+CCR7+ population that excluded TemRA cells. The donors were healthy, HIV-negative adults who had no recently reported acute infections or vaccinations. All donors were Caucasian adults living in Nashville, Tennessee, USA. After blood collection by leukapheresis, PBMCs were isolated using Ficoll-Histopaque density gradient centrifugation and then cryopreserved in the vapor phase of liquid nitrogen. Analytical flow cytometry was used to check the purity and quantity of each magnetically sorted T cell population. Genomic DNA was isolated from each sorted fraction and quantified by UV absorbance on a Nanodrop 2000c. Broad study findings and their caveats: Only blood was sampled, and tissue TCR repertoires likely differ from those in blood. Naive subsets generally had larger estimated clonotype richness than memory subsets. The genetic and exposure-history diversity represented was limited by the small number of donors. Incomplete sequencing was indicated by rarefaction of sorted-subset datasets, despite the large sequencing depth. Compared with non-shared clonotypes, the clonotypes found in all four sorted-subset donors had higher generation probabilities. When a handful of donors were compared, the shared fraction of clonotypes was about 5% for naive CD4, 3% to 4% for naive CD8, about 2.5% for memory CD4, and about 0.36% for memory CD8. Based on pairwise subsampling, the degree of clonotype sharing among donors was expected to be affected by sequencing depth.

Using the deep immunoSEQ assay, TCR CDR3 regions were amplified from genomic DNA by multiplex PCR. Extracted genomic DNA from each cell subset was distributed evenly across all wells of several immunoSEQ 96-well plates, and each plate was treated as a replicate. For sorted subsets, approximately 210 ng genomic DNA, equal to about 30,000 T cell genomes, was loaded into each replicate PCR. Purified libraries were quantified with a Qubit 3.0 fluorometer, sized on a Bioanalyzer 2100, and re-quantified with the KAPA Library Quantification kit. Each immunoSEQ 96-well plate was sequenced on its own single-read 150-cycle Illumina NextSeq 550 flow cell. The authors' pipeline ran thus. The immunoSEQ output contained only junctional sequences without quality scores, so filtering could not match that applied to full-length reads. Sequences were annotated with PyIR, a Python wrapper for IgBLAST v1.9, using IMGT germline references to assign V/J genes and CDR3. Any read was removed if the V/J assignment was weak (E-value above 1e-6), the CDR3 was missing, or the read contained stop codons, out-of-frame junctions, or ambiguous translated residues. V3J clonotypes were defined as sequences sharing an identical inferred V gene, J gene, and CDR3 amino acid sequence. Percentage overlap between repertoires was computed as shared unique clonotypes divided by the size of the smaller repertoire. Three approaches were used to assess repertoire richness: RTK rarefaction, the Chao1 estimator, and Recon v2.1 estimates of unobserved clonotypes. Generation probabilities for all TCRbeta clonotypes obtained by the gDNA method from a handful of donors were computed using OLGA. TCRdb obtained this table from immuneACCESS and retained in-frame rearrangements with V and J assigned. These tables miss some clones; where compared with another copy, unresolved V genes account for less than half of the shortfall, and the remainder is unexplained. For V, J and clone size, that table is used; D and trimming come from the DNA. The table for this sample lists about 600,000 clones; about 98% of them were counted only once. The ten largest make up more than 0.3% of the sample.

This TCR came from a man aged 25 to 40 in good health. Sequencing used naive CD8+ T cells sorted from blood. Sample cell subset or site, as interpreted from the label and publication: CD45RA+CCR7+.

In nucleotides, the sequence is TGTGCCAGCAGCTTAAACAATGCCCGGAGCGGGAGGTCCTACAATGAGCAGTTCTTC. Translated, it gives CASSLNNARSGRSYNEQFF. The receptor chain draws on TRBV7-9 and TRBJ2-1; the central 9 bases match TRBD2. Measured from the cysteine to the phenylalanine, the CDR3 is 19 residues long. Only the CDR3 part of the read is kept: 57 bases, read in frame from the first base. According to the germline V gene (reference sequence), CDR1 reads SEHNR and CDR2 reads FQNEAQ. Unmatched junction bases come to 12, with V trimmed by 2 bases and J by 1 base. The reference TRBV7-9 and TRBJ2-1 proteins fill in what lies around the CDR3, so the full variable domain reads DTGVSQNPRHKITKRGQNVTFRCDPISEHNRLYWYRQTLGQGPEFLTYFQNEAQLEKSRLLSDRFSAERPKGSFSTLEIQRTEQGDSAMYLCASSLNNARSGRSYNEQFFGPGTRLTVL.